This TCR beta chain comes out of a study of blood T cell repertoires in COVID-19. V was clipped by 0 bases and J by 5 bases, with 14 bases between them. The CDR3 is 15 residues long. Per germline, CDR1 MNHEY and CDR2 SVGAGI. This clone was seen only a few times. Sequencing used immunoSEQ multiplex PCR; TCRdb keeps in-frame clones, though not all of them. Of some 65,000 clones listed, roughly three quarters are singletons. This TCR was recovered from a woman in her 70s with acute or convalescent COVID-19. V usage is TRBV6-5 and J usage is TRBJ2-7, with D tentatively TRBD2 (5 bases). Sequencing was performed on peripheral blood. The CDR3 sequence: CASSYSPSSVNEQYF. In DNA form, the CDR3 reads TGTGCCAGCAGTTACTCGCCTAGTAGCGTCAACGAGCAGTACTTC.